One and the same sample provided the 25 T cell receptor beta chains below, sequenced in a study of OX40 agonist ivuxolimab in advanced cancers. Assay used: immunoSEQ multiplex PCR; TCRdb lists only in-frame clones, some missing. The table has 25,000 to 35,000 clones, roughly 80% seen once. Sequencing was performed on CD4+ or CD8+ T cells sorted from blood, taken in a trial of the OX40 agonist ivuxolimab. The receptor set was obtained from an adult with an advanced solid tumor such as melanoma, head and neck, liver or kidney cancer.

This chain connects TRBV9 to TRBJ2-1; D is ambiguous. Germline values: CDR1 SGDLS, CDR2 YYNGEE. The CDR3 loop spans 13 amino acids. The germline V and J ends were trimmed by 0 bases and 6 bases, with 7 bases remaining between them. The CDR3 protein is CASSVAPTNEQFF. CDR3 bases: TGTGCCAGCAGCGTAGCTCCCACCAATGAGCAGTTCTTC.

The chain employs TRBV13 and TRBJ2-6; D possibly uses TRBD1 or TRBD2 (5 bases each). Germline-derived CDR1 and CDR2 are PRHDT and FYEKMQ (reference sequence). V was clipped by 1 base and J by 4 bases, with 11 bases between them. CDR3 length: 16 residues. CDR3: CASSLVEGDGANVLTF. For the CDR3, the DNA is TGTGCCAGCAGCTTAGTGGAAGGGGACGGGGCCAACGTCCTGACTTTC.

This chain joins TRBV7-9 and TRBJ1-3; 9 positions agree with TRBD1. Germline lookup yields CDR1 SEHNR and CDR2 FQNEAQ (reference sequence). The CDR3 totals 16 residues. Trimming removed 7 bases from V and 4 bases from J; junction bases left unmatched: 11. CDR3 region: CASTTSEDRGGNTIYF. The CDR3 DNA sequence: TGTGCCAGCACCACCTCCGAGGACAGGGGAGGAAACACCATATATTTT. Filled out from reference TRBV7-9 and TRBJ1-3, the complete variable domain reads DTGVSQNPRHKITKRGQNVTFRCDPISEHNRLYWYRQTLGQGPEFLTYFQNEAQLEKSRLLSDRFSAERPKGSFSTLEIQRTEQGDSAMYLCASTTSEDRGGNTIYFGEGSWLTVV.

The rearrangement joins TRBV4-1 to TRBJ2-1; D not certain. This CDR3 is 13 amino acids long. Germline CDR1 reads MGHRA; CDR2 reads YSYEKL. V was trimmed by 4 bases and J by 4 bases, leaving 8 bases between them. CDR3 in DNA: TGCGCCAGCAGCCCTAATGAGTACAATGAGCAGTTCTTC. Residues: CASSPNEYNEQFF.

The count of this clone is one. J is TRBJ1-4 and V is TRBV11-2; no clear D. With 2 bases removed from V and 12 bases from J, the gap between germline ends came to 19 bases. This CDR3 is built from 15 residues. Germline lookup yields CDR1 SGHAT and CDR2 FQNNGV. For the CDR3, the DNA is TGTGCCAGCAGCTTATGGAACAGCCCCAGGAATCAACTGTTTTTT. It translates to CASSLWNSPRNQLFF.

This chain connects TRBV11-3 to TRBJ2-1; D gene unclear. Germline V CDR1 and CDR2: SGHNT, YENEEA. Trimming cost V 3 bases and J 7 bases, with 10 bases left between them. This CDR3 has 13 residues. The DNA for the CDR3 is TGTGCCAGCAGCTTGCCAGGTCAAAATGAGCAGTTCTTC. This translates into CASSLPGQNEQFF.

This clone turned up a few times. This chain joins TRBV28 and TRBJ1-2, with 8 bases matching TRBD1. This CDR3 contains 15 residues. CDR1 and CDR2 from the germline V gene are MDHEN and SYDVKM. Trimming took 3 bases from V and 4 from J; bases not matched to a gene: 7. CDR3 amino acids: CASSFPGQGSYGYTF. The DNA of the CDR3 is TGTGCCAGCAGTTTCCCTGGACAGGGAAGCTATGGCTACACCTTC.

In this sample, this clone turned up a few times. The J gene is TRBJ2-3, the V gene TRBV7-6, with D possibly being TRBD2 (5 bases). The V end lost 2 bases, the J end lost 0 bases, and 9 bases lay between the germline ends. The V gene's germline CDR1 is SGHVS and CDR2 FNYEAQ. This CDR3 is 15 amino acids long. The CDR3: CASSLFGESTDTQYF. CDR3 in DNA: TGTGCCAGCAGCTTATTCGGGGAGAGCACAGATACGCAGTATTTT.

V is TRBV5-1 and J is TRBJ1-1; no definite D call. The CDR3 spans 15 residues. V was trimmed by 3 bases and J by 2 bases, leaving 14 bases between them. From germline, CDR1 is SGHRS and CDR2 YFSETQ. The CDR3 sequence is CASSSAGGPNTEAFF. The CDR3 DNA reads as TGCGCCAGCAGCTCGGCGGGAGGGCCAAACACTGAAGCTTTCTTT.

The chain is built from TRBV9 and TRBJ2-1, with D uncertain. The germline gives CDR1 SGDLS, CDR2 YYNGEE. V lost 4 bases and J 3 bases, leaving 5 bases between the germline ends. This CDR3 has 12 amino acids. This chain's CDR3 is CASSPGYNEQFF. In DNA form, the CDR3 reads TGTGCCAGCAGCCCCGGCTACAATGAGCAGTTCTTC.

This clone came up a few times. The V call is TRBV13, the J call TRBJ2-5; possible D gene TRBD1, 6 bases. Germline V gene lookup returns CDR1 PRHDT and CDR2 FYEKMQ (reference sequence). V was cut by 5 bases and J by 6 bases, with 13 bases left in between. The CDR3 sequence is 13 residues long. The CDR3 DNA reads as TGTGCCAGCAGCCAGAGGGGGACCAAGACCCAGTACTTC. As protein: CASSQRGTKTQYF.

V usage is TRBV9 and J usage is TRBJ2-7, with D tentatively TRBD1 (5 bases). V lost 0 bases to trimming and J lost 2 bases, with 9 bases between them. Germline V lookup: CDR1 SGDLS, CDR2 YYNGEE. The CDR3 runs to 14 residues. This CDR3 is CASSVGQSPYEQYF. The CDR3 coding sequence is TGTGCCAGCAGCGTAGGACAGAGCCCCTACGAGCAGTACTTC.

Here the CDR3 DNA reads TGTGCCAGCAGCATCGCCGGGGCCTTGGGAAAACTGTTTTTT. Its translation: CASSIAGALGKLFF. V gene TRBV5-6 combines with J gene TRBJ1-4; TRBD1 might be the D (5 bases). The CDR3 runs to 14 residues. Trimming took 4 bases from V and 10 from J, leaving 17 bases between them. Germline assignment: CDR1 SGHDT and CDR2 YYEEEE.

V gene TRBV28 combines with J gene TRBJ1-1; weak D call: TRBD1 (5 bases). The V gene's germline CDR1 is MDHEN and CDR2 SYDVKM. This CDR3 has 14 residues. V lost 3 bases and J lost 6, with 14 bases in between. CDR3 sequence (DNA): TGTGCCAGCAGTTTCGAAGGGGCGGGTGCTGAAGCTTTCTTT. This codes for CASSFEGAGAEAFF. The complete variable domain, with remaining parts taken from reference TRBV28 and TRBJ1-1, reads DVKVTQSSRYLVKRTGEKVFLECVQDMDHENMFWYRQDPGLGLRLIYFSYDVKMKEKGDIPEGYSVSREKKERFSLILESASTNQTSMYLCASSFEGAGAEAFFGQGTRLTVV.

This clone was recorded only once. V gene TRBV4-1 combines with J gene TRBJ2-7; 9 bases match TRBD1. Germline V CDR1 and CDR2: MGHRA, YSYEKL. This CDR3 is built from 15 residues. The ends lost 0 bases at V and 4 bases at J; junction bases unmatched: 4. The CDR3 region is CASSQDGTGPYEQYF. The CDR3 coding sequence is TGCGCCAGCAGCCAAGATGGGACAGGGCCTTACGAGCAGTACTTC.

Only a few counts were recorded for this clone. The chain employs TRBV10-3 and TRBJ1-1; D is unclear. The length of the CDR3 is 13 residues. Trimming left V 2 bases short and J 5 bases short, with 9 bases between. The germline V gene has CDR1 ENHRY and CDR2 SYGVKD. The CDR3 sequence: CAISEGVRTEAFF. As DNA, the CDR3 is TGTGCCATCAGTGAGGGGGTCAGGACTGAAGCTTTCTTT.

The CDR3 spells CASSLDVAGGNNEQFF. In DNA form, the CDR3 reads TGTGCCAGCAGCTTAGACGTAGCGGGGGGCAACAATGAGCAGTTCTTC. The chain employs TRBV7-8 and TRBJ2-1, with TRBD2 matching over 10 bases. This CDR3 has 16 amino acids. Germline V gene data show CDR1 as SGHVS and CDR2 as FQNEAQ. V was pared by 1 base and J by 5 bases, with 5 bases of the junction left unmatched.

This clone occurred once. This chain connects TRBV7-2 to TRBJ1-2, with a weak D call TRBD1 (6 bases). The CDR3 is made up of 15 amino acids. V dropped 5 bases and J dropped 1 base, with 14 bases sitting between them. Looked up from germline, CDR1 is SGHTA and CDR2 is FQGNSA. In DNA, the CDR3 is TGTGCCAGCAGCATACAGGGAGCGATTAACTATGGCTACACCTTC. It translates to CASSIQGAINYGYTF.

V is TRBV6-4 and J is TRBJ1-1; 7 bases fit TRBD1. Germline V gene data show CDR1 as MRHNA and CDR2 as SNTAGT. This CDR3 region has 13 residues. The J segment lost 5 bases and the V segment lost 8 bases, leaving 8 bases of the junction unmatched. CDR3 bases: TGTGCCAGCGAAACAGGGGTAGGGACTGAAGCTTTCTTT. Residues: CASETGVGTEAFF.

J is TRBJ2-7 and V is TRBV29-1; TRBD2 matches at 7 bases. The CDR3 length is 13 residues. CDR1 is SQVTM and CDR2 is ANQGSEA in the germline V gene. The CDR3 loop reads CSVAGWESYEQYF. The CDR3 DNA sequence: TGCAGTGTAGCGGGTTGGGAAAGCTACGAGCAGTACTTC.

The CDR3 DNA is TGTGCCAGTAGTACGCGGGAGCCCCTTTACAATGAGCAGTTCTTC. Amino acids: CASSTREPLYNEQFF. J is TRBJ2-1 and V is TRBV19, with 7 bases matching TRBD2. The ends lost 4 bases at V and 4 bases at J; junction bases unmatched: 7. CDR1 and CDR2 (germline): LNHDA, SQIVND (reference sequence). The CDR3 is 15 residues long.

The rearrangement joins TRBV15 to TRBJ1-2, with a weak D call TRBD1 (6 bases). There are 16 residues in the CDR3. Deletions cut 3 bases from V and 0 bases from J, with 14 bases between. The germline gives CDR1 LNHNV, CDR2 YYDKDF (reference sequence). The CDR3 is CATSSDRSIANYGYTF. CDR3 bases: TGTGCCACCAGCAGTGACAGGAGTATTGCTAACTATGGCTACACCTTC.

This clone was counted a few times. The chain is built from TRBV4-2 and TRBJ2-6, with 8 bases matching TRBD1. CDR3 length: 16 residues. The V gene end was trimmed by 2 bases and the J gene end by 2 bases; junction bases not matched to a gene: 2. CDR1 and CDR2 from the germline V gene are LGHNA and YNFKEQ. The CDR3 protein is CASSQPDRAGANVLTF. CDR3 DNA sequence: TGTGCCAGCAGCCAACCGGACAGGGCTGGGGCCAACGTCCTGACTTTC.

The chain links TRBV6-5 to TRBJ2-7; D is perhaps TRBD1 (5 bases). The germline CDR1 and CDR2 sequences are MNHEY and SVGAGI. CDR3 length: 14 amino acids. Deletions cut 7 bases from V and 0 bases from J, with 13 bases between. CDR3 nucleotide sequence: TGTGCCAGCATTGACAGCCTGTCCTCCTACGAGCAGTACTTC. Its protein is CASIDSLSSYEQYF.

The CDR3 DNA follows: TGTGCCAGCAGTTTAGGGGGACAGGGGATTCAGCCCCAGCATTTT. Its protein is CASSLGGQGIQPQHF. This chain joins TRBV27 and TRBJ1-5; TRBD1 agrees at 10 bases. J lost 6 bases, V lost 2 bases, and 4 bases had no gene match. Germline V gene lookup returns CDR1 MNHEY and CDR2 SMNVEV (reference sequence). This CDR3 region has 15 residues.